This is a list of T cell receptor beta chains from one sample in a study of technical replicates of blood from a few donors. Here immunoSEQ multiplex PCR was the method, and the copy in TCRdb shows in-frame clones only, minus some. Counted here are around 98,000 clones, 90% to 97% occurring once; the ten biggest clones make up over 0.2%. Sequencing was carried out using T cells isolated from PBMCs. Receptor source: a human donor in good health. Both conserved end residues are trimmed from each CDR3. Fields, in order: V gene, J gene, CDR3 protein.

>TRBV2|TRBJ1-1
ASSLTDRDTEAF
>TRBV5-4|TRBJ2-4
ASSLEVGAGKNIQY
>TRBV2|TRBJ2-7
ASRREEDEQY
>TRBV2|TRBJ2-2
ASSGAGGNTGELF
>TRBV27|TRBJ1-5
ASSLKGFREDQPQH
>TRBV5-5|TRBJ1-2
ASSWTGYGYT
>TRBV19|TRBJ2-5
ASSPGRWGETQY
>TRBV7-3|TRBJ2-1
ATSSGGSFHEQF
>TRBV5-8|TRBJ2-5
ASSLEFSGGAPETQY
>TRBV19|TRBJ2-3
ASSDSTSGSPDTQY
>TRBV28|TRBJ2-1
ASSLSRLNEQF
>TRBV19|TRBJ2-2
ASSIGWGRTGELF
>TRBV27|TRBJ2-7
ASRLENRGDEQY
>TRBV19|TRBJ2-6
ASSLLAGRSGANVLT
>TRBV5-1|TRBJ2-5
ASSLYVAMGQGRSETQY
>TRBV5-5|TRBJ1-2
ASSRDLANYGYT
>TRBV6-6|TRBJ2-7
ASSYSGRTGYEQY
>TRBV10-3|TRBJ2-1
AITGTSGSSYNEQF
>TRBV11-2|TRBJ2-4
ASSRLKGTRLAKNIQY
>TRBV5-3|TRBJ1-4
ARKETKGVGEKLF
>TRBV11-3|TRBJ2-7
ASSTRDSSKQY
>TRBV7-9|TRBJ1-4
ASSSGLQGNHEKLF
>TRBV7-8|TRBJ2-1
ASGDRVGNEQF
>TRBV7-9|TRBJ1-4
ASSFVREKLF
>TRBV4-1|TRBJ2-7
ASSQDLGGRGYEEQY
>TRBV4-2|TRBJ2-2
ASSPRSGTGELF
>TRBV28|TRBJ2-7
ASSPGLIRGEQY
>TRBV19|TRBJ1-2
ASTKSTGSSTNYGYT
>TRBV11-3|TRBJ2-5
ASSSMGQLTETQY
>TRBV4-1|TRBJ2-2
ASSPGGGLNTGELF
>TRBV5-1|TRBJ2-1
ASSLVAASNNEQF
>TRBV6-5|TRBJ1-4
ASRYAGGAANEKLF
>TRBV6-5|TRBJ2-1
ASSLQGNNEQF
>TRBV10-2|TRBJ1-4
ASSENQYKLF
>TRBV19|TRBJ1-5
ASSPRQGPSQPQH
>TRBV19|TRBJ1-5
ASSGQFNQPQH
>TRBV5-4|TRBJ2-7
ASSQLAGGYEQY